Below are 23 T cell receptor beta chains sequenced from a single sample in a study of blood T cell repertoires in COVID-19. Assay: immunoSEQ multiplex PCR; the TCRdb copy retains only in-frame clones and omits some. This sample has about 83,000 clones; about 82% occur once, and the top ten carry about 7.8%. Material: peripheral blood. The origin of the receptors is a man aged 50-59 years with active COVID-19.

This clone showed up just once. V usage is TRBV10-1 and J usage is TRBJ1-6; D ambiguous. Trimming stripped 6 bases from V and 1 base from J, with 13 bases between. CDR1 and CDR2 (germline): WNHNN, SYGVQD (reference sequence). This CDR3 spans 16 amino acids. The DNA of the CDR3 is TGCGCCAGCAGGCCCCGACTCGGTTCCTATAATTCACCCCTCCACTTT. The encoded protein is CASRPRLGSYNSPLHF.

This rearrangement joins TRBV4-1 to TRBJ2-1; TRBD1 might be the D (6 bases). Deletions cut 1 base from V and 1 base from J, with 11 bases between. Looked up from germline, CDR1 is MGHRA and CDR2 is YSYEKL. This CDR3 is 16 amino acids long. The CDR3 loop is CASSQGGTRSYNEQFF. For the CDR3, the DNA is TGCGCCAGCAGCCAAGGAGGGACACGATCCTACAATGAGCAGTTCTTC.

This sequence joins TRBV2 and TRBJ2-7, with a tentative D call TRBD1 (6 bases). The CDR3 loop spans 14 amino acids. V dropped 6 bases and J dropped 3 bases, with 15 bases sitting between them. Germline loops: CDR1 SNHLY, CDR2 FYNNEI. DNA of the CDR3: TGTGCCAGCAGCGCACCGGGACACGGCTACGAGCAGTACTTC. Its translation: CASSAPGHGYEQYF.

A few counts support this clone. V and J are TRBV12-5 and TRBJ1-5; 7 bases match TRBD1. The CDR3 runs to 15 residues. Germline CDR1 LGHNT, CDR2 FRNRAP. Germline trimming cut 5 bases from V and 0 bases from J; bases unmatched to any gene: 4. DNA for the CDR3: TGTGCTAGTGGTAGCACAGGGGTTAGCAATCAGCCCCAGCATTTT. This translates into CASGSTGVSNQPQHF. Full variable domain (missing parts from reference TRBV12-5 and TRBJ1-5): DARVTQTPRHKVTEMGQEVTMRCQPILGHNTVFWYRQTMMQGLELLAYFRNRAPLDDSGMPKDRFSAEMPDATLATLKIQPSEPRDSAVYFCASGSTGVSNQPQHFGDGTRLSIL.

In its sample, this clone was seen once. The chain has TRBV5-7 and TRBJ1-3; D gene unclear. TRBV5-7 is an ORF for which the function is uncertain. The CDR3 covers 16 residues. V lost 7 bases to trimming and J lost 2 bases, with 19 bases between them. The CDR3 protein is CASPSRNGDPGNTIYF. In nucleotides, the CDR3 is TGTGCCAGCCCTTCAAGGAACGGGGATCCTGGAAACACCATATATTTT.

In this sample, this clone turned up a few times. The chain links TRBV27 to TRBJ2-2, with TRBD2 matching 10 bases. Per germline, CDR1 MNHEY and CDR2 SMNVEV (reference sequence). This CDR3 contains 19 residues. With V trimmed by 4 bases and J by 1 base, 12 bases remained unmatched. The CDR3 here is CASSSSRLAGGQNTGELFF. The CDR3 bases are TGTGCCAGCAGTTCCTCCCGATTAGCGGGAGGTCAGAACACCGGGGAGCTGTTTTTT.

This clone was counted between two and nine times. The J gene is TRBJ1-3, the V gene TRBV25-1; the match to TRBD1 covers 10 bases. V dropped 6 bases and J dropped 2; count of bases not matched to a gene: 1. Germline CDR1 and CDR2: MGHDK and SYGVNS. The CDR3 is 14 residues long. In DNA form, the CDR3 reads TGTGCCAGCAGCGGACAGGGGGCTGGAAACACCATATATTTT. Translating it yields CASSGQGAGNTIYF.

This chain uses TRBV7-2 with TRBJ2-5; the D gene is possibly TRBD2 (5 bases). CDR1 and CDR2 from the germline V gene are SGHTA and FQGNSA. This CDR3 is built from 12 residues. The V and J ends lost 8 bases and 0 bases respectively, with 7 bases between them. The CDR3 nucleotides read TGTGCCAGCGGCGGGTACCAAGAGACCCAGTACTTC. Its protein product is CASGGYQETQYF.

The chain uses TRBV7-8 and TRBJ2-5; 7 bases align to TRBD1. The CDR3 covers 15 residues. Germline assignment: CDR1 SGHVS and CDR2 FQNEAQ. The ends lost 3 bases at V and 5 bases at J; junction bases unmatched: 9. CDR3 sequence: CASSFGRQGGETQYF. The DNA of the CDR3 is TGTGCCAGCAGCTTCGGCCGACAGGGTGGGGAGACCCAGTACTTC.

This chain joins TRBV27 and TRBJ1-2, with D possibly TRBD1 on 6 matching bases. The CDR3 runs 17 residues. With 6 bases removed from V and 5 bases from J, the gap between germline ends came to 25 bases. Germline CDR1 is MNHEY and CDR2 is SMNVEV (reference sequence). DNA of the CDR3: TGTGCCAGCAGCGAAGGGGGGGGGCGCGGAGTTGGGTATGGCTACACCTTC. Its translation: CASSEGGGRGVGYGYTF.

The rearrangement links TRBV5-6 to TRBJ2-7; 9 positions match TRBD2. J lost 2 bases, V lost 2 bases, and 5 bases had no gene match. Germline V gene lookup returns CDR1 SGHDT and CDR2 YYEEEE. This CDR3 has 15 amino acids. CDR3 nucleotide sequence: TGTGCCAGCAGCTTCGGCGGGAGGGCCGCCTACGAGCAGTACTTC. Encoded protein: CASSFGGRAAYEQYF.

The CDR3 DNA is TGTGCCAGCAGCAGACAGGGGCTTGACAATGAGCAGTTCTTC. It encodes CASSRQGLDNEQFF. The rearrangement joins TRBV11-2 to TRBJ2-1; 8 nucleotides agree with TRBD1. The CDR3 totals 14 residues. Germline V gene sequence: CDR1 SGHAT, CDR2 FQNNGV. The J segment lost 5 bases and the V segment lost 5 bases, leaving 5 bases of the junction unmatched.

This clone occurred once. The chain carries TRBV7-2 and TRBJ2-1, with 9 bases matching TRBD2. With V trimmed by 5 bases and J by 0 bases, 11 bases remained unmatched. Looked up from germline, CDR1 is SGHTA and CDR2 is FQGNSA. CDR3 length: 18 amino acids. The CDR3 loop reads CASSDPSGGLTSYNEQFF. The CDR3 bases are TGTGCCAGCAGCGACCCCAGCGGGGGGCTAACCTCCTACAATGAGCAGTTCTTC.

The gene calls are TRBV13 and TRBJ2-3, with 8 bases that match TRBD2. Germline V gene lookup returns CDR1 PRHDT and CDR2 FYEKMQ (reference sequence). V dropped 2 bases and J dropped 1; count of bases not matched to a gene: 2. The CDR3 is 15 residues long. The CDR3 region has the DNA TGTGCCAGCAGCTTATACGGGGGGGGCACAGATACGCAGTATTTT. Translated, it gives CASSLYGGGTDTQYF.

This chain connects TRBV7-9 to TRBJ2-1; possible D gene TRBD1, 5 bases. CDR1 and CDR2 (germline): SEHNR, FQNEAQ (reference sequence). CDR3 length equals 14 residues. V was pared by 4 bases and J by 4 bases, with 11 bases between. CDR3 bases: TGTGCCAGCAGCTATCGACAGAGGTACAATGAGCAGTTCTTC. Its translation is CASSYRQRYNEQFF.

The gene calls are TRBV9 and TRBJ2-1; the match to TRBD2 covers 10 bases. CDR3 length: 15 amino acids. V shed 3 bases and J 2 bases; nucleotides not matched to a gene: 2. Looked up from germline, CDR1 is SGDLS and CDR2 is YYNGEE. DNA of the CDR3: TGTGCCAGCAGCGGGGGACTAGCGACCTACAATGAGCAGTTCTTC. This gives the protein CASSGGLATYNEQFF. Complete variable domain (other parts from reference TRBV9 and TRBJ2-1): DSGVTQTPKHLITATGQRVTLRCSPRSGDLSVYWYQQSLDQGLQFLIQYYNGEERAKGNILERFSAQQFPDLHSELNLSSLELGDSALYFCASSGGLATYNEQFFGPGTRLTVL.

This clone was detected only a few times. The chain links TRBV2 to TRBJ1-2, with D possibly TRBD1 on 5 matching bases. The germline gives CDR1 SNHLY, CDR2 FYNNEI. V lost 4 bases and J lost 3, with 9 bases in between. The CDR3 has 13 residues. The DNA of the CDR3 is TGTGCCAGCAGTGTACAGGAGTACTATGGCTACACCTTC. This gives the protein CASSVQEYYGYTF.

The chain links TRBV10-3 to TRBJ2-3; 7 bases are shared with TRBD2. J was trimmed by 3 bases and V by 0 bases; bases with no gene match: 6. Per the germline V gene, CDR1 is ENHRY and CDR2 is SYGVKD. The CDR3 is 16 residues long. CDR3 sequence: CAISESPGEGTDTQYF. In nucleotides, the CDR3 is TGTGCCATCAGTGAGTCGCCTGGGGAGGGTACAGATACGCAGTATTTT.

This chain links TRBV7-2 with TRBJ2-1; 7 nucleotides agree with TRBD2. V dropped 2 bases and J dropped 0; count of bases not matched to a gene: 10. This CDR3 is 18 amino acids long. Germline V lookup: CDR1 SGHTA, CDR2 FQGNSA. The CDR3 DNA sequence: TGTGCCAGCAGCTTACGTTCCTTGGGCGGGAGCTCCTACAATGAGCAGTTCTTC. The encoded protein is CASSLRSLGGSSYNEQFF.

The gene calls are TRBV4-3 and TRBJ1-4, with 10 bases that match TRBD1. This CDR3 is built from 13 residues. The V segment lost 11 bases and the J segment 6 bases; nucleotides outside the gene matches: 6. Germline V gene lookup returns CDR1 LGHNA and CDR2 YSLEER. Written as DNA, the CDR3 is TGCGCCGGGGGACAGGGGCCCGATGAAAAACTGTTTTTT. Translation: CAGGQGPDEKLFF.

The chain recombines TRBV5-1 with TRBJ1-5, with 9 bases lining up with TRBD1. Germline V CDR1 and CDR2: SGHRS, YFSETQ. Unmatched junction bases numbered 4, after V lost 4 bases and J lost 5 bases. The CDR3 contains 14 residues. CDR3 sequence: CASSPGQGDQPQHF. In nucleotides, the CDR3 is TGCGCCAGCAGCCCGGGACAGGGCGATCAGCCCCAGCATTTT.

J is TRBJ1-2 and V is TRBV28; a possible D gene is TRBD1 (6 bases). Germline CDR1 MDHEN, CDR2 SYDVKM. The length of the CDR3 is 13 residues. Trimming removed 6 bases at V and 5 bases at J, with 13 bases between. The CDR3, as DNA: TGTGCCAGCAGGATCGGGCAGGGGTATGGCTACACCTTC. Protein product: CASRIGQGYGYTF.

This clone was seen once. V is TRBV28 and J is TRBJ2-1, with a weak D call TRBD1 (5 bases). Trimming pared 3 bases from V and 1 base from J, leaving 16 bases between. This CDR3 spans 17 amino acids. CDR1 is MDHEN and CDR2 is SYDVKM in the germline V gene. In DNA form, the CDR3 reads TGTGCCAGCAGTTTTCCCACGCAGGGTCTATCCTACAATGAGCAGTTCTTC. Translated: CASSFPTQGLSYNEQFF.